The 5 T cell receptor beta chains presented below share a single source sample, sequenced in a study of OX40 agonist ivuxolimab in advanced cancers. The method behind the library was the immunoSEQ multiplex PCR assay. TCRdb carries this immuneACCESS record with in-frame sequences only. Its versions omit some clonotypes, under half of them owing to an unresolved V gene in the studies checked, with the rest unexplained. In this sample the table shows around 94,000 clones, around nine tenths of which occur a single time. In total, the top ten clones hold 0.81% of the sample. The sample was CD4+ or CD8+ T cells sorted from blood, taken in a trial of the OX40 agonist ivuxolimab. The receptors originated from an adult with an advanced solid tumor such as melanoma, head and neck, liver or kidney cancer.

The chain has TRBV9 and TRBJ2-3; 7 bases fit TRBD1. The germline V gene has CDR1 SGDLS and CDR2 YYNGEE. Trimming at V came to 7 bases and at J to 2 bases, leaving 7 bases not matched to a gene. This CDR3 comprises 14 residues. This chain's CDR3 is CASGRTGDTDTQYF. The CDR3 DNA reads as TGTGCCAGCGGGCGCACAGGGGACACAGATACGCAGTATTTT. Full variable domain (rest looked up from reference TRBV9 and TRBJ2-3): DSGVTQTPKHLITATGQRVTLRCSPRSGDLSVYWYQQSLDQGLQFLIQYYNGEERAKGNILERFSAQQFPDLHSELNLSSLELGDSALYFCASGRTGDTDTQYFGPGTRLTVL.

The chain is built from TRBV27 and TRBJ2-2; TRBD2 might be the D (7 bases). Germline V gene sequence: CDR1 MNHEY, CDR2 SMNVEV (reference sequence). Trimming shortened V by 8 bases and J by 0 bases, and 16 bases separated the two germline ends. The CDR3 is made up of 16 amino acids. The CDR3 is CASAKGGFPNTGELFF. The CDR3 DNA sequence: TGTGCCAGCGCAAAGGGGGGGTTCCCGAACACCGGGGAGCTGTTTTTT.

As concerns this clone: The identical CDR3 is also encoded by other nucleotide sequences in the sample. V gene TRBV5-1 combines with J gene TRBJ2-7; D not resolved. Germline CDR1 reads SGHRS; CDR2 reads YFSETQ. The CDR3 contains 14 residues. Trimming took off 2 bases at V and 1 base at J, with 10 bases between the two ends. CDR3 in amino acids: CASSFGPGSYEQYF. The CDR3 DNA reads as TGCGCCAGCAGCTTTGGTCCAGGATCCTACGAGCAGTACTTC.

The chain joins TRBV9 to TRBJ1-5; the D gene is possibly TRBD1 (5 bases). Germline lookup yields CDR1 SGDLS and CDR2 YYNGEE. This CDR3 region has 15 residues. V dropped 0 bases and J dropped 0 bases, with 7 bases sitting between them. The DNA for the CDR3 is TGTGCCAGCAGCGTAGACGGGGGTAGCAATCAGCCCCAGCATTTT. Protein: CASSVDGGSNQPQHF.

The DNA for the CDR3 is TGCGCCAGCAGCCAGCTAGCGGGTTACGAGCAGTACTTC. It specifies CASSQLAGYEQYF. J is TRBJ2-7 and V is TRBV4-1, with 8 bases identical to TRBD2. V lost 3 bases to trimming and J lost 4 bases; unmatched junction nucleotides: 2. CDR1 is MGHRA and CDR2 is YSYEKL in the germline V gene. The CDR3 runs 13 residues.